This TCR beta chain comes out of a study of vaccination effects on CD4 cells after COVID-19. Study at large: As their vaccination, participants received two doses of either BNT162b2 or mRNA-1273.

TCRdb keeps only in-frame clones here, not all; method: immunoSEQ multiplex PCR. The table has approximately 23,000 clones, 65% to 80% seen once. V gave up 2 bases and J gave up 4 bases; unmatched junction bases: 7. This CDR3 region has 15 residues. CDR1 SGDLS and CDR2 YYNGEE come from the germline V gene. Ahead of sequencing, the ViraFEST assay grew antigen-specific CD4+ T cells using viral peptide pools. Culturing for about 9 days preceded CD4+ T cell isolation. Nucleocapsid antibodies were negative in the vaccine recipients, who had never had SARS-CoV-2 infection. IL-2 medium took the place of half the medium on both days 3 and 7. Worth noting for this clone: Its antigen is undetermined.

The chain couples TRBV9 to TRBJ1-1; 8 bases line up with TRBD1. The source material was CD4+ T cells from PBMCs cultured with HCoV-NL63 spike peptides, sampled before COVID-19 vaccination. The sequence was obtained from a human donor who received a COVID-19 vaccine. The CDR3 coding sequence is TGTGCCAGCAGCGTCGGAGGCACAGGGGGCACTGAAGCTTTCTTT. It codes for CASSVGGTGGTEAFF.